The text below deals with one TCR beta chain. Trimming cost V 3 bases and J 6 bases; bases outside gene matches: 9. The CDR3 sequence is 15 residues long. Germline V gene sequence: CDR1 MNHEY, CDR2 SMNVEV (reference sequence). Sequenced by immunoSEQ multiplex PCR; TCRdb stores in-frame clones only, minus some. The table lists about 120,000 clones, approximately 94% of them singletons. The sample comes from a study of control samples from healthy donors and cancer patients. This sequence was found in a man aged 50-59 years with head and neck cancer. Input material: PBMCs. V and J are TRBV27 and TRBJ2-7, with 9 positions matching TRBD1. The CDR3 DNA follows: TGTGCCAGCAGTTTGACCGGGACAGGGATCTCCGAGCAGTACTTC. This codes for CASSLTGTGISEQYF.